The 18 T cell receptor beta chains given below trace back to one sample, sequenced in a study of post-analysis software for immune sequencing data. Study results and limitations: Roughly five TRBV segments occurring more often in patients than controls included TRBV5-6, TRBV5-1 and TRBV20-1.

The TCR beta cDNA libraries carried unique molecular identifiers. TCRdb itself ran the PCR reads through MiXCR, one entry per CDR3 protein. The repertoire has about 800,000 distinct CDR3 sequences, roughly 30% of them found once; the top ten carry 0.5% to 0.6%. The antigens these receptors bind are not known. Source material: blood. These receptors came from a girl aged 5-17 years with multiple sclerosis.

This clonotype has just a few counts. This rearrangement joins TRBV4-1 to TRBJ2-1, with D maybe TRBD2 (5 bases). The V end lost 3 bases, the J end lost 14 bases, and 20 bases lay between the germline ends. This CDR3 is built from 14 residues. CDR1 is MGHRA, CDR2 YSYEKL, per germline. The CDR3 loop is CASSHLSSSPLEFF. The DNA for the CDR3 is TGCGCCAGCAGCCATTTATCTAGCAGCCCCTTGGAGTTCTTC.

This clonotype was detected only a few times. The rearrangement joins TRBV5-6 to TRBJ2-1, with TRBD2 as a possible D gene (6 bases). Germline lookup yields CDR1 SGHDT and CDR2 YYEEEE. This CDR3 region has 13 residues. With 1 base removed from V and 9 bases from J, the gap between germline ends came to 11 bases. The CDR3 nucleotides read TGTGCCAGCAGCTTGCCACTAGCCGGTGAGCAGTTCTTC. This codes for CASSLPLAGEQFF.

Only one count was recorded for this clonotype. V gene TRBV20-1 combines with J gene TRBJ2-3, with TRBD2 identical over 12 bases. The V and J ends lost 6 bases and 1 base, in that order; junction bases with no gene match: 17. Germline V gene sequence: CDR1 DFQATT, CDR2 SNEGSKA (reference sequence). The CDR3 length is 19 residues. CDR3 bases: TGCAGTGCCCCCCTAGCGAGACTAGCGGGAGTGGGCGGCACAGATACGCAGTATTTT. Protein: CSAPLARLAGVGGTDTQYF.

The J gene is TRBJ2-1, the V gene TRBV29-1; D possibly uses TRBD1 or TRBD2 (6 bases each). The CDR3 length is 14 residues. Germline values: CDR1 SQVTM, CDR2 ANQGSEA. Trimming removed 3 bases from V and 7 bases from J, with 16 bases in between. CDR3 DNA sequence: TGCAGCGTTGAGTGGGGGGCCTATTTAAATGAGCAGTTCTTC. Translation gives CSVEWGAYLNEQFF.

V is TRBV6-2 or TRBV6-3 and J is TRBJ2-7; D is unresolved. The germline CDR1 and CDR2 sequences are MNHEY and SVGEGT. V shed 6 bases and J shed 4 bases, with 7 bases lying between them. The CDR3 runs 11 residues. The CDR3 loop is CASRDMYEQYF. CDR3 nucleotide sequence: TGTGCCAGCAGAGATATGTACGAGCAGTACTTC.

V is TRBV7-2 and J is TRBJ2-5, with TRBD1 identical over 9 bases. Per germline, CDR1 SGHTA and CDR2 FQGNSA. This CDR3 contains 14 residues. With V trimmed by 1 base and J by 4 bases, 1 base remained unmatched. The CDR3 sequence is CASSLVDRGETQYF. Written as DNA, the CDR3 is TGTGCCAGCAGCTTAGTGGACAGGGGAGAGACCCAGTACTTC.

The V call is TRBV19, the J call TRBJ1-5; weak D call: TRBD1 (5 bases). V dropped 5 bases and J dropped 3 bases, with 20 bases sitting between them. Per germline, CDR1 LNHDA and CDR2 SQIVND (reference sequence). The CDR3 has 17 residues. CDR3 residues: CASSSGPGFGHNQPQHF. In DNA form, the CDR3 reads TGTGCCAGTAGTTCGGGACCTGGATTCGGACACAATCAGCCCCAGCATTTT.

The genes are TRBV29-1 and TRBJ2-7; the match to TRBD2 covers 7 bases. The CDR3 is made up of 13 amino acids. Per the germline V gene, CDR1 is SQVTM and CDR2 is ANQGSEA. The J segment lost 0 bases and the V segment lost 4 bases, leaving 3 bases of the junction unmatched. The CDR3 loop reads CSVGLAVSYEQYF. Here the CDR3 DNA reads TGCAGCGTTGGGCTAGCGGTCTCCTACGAGCAGTACTTC.

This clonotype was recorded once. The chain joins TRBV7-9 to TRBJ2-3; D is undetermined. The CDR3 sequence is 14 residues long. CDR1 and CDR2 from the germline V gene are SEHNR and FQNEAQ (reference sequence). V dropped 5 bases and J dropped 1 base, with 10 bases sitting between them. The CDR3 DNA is TGTGCCAGCAGCCCCTTGGCGGGCACAGATACGCAGTATTTT. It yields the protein CASSPLAGTDTQYF.

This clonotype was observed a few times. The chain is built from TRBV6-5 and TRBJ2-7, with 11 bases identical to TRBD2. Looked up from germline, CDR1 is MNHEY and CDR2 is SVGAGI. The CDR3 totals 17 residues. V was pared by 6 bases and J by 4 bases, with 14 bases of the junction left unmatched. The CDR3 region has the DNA TGTGCCAGCAGCCTAGGACTAGCGGGCGGATCCCATTACGAGCAGTACTTC. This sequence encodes CASSLGLAGGSHYEQYF.

The CDR3 spells CASSQVTDPTDTQYF. CDR3 coding DNA: TGTGCCAGCAGCCAAGTAACAGACCCCACGGATACGCAGTATTTT. V and J are TRBV14 and TRBJ2-3; no clear D. Germline V gene data show CDR1 as SGHDN and CDR2 as FVKESK. This CDR3 contains 15 residues. Between the trimmed V and J ends, which lost 1 base and 6 bases, there was a span of 14 bases.

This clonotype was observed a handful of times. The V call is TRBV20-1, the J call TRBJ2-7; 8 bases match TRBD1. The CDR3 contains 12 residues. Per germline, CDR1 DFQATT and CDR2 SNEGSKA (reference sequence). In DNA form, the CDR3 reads TGCAGCCCCGGGACAGGACCCTACGAGCAGTACTTC. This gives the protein CSPGTGPYEQYF.

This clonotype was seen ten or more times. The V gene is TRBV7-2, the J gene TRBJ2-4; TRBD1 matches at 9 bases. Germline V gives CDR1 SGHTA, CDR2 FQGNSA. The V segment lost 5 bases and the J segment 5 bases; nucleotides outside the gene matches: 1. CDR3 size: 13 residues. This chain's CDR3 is CASSGTGQNIQYF. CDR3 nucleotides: TGTGCCAGCAGCGGGACAGGGCAAAACATTCAGTACTTC.

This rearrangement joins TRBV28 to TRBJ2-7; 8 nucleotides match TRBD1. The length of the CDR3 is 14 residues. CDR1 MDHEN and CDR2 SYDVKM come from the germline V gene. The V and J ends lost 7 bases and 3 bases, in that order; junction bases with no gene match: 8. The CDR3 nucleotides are TGTGCCAGCACCCCGACAGGGGTTCTCTACGAGCAGTACTTC. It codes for CASTPTGVLYEQYF.

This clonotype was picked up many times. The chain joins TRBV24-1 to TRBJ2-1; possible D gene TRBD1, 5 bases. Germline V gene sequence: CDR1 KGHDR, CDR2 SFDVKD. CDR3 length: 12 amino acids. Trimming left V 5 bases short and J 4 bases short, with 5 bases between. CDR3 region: CATSAGYNEQFF. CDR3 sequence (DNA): TGTGCCACCAGTGCAGGGTACAATGAGCAGTTCTTC.

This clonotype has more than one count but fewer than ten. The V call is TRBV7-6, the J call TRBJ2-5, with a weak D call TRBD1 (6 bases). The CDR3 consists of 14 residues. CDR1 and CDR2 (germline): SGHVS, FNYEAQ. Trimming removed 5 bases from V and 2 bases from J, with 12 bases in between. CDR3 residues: CASSLNRVQETQYF. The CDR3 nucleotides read TGTGCCAGCAGCCTGAACAGGGTACAAGAGACCCAGTACTTC.

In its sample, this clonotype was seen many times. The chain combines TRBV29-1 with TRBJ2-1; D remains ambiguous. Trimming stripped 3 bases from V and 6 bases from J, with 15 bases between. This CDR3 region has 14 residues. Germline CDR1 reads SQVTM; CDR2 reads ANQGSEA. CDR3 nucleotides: TGCAGCGTTGATAAGCTAGTCCCCTTCAATGAGCAGTTCTTC. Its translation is CSVDKLVPFNEQFF.

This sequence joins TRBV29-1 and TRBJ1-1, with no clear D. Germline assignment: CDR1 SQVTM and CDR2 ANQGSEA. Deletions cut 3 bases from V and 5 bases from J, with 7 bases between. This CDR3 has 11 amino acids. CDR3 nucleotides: TGCAGCGTTGACCCGGGGACTGAAGCTTTCTTT. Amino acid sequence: CSVDPGTEAFF. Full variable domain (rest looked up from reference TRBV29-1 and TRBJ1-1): SAVISQKPSRDICQRGTSLTIQCQVDSQVTMMFWYRQQPGQSLTLIATANQGSEATYESGFVIDKFPISRPNLTFSTLTVSNMSPEDSSIYLCSVDPGTEAFFGQGTRLTVV.